Shown below are 31 T cell receptor beta chains from a single sample sequenced in a study of spatial heterogeneity in lung cancer. Findings and limits, study-wide: In tumors, expanded intratumoral alpha and beta TCR counts tracked mutation counts.

Time point defined: sample taken at primary tumor resection. Each CDR3 protein gets one entry after TCRdb re-called the 5' RACE reads with MiXCR. The data show over 9,000 distinct CDR3 sequences, roughly 15% seen once. For these TCRs, the target antigens are not known. This sample comprised lung tumor tissue, obtained at surgery. These TCRs come from a male donor with early-stage non-small cell lung cancer.

This clonotype was observed at least ten times. J is TRBJ2-7 and V is TRBV3-1; weak D call: TRBD1 (5 bases). The V end was cut by 1 base, the J end by 5 bases, with 12 bases between. The CDR3 has 14 residues. The germline V gene has CDR1 LGHDT and CDR2 YNNKEL (reference sequence). DNA for the CDR3: TGTGCCAGCAGCCAAGCGAGAGACAGTGACGAGCAGTACTTC. This encodes CASSQARDSDEQYF.

By proportion, this clonotype is medium-sized. V and J are TRBV7-8 and TRBJ2-2; D gene ambiguous. This CDR3 comprises 18 residues. The V and J ends lost 4 bases and 8 bases respectively, with 26 bases between them. Germline CDR1 reads SGHVS; CDR2 reads FQNEAQ. The CDR3 DNA reads as TGTGCCAGCAGCTCCTGGCCAGAGTCCGGTTTCGGAATGGGGGAGCTGTTTTTT. Its translation is CASSSWPESGFGMGELFF.

This clonotype was counted at least ten times. This chain links TRBV28 with TRBJ1-1; TRBD1 agrees at 8 bases. Germline V CDR1 and CDR2: MDHEN, SYDVKM. This CDR3 is 16 amino acids long. V was pared by 6 bases and J by 1 base, with 10 bases of the junction left unmatched. CDR3 sequence reads: CASSTTGTGTNTEAFF. The CDR3 bases are TGTGCCAGCAGCACTACCGGGACAGGAACGAACACTGAAGCTTTCTTT.

In this sample, this clonotype turned up many times. The chain recombines TRBV29-1 with TRBJ2-5; no firm D call. V dropped 4 bases and J dropped 11 bases, with 14 bases sitting between them. Germline CDR1 and CDR2: SQVTM and ANQGSEA. This CDR3 is built from 11 residues. CDR3 sequence: CSVGEFDTQYF. The CDR3 DNA reads TGCAGCGTTGGGGAATTCGACACACAGTACTTC.

This clonotype was detected ten times or more. The V call is TRBV7-2, the J call TRBJ2-1; no reliable D call. Trimming took off 4 bases at V and 0 bases at J, with 7 bases between the two ends. The CDR3 spans 14 residues. Germline assignment: CDR1 SGHTA and CDR2 FQGNSA. As DNA, the CDR3 is TGTGCCAGCAGCTCCCTACACTCCTACAATGAGCAGTTCTTC. Amino acid sequence: CASSSLHSYNEQFF.

Details on this clonotype: Its ends do not fully match the called genes, so a read error is possible. In nucleotides, the CDR3 is TGCAGCGTTGCTCTCCCGACAGGTGTGGAGCAGCACTTC. It yields the protein CSVALPTGVEQHF. The chain carries TRBV29-1 and TRBJ2-7, with D perhaps matching TRBD1 (6 bases). Germline V gene sequence: CDR1 SQVTM, CDR2 ANQGSEA. This CDR3 has 13 amino acids.

This clonotype was counted at least ten times. The genes are TRBV10-3 and TRBJ1-2, with no clear D. V lost 2 bases, J lost 13 bases, and 11 bases lay in between. The germline V gene encodes CDR1 ENHRY and CDR2 SYGVKD. The CDR3 has 11 residues. The DNA for the CDR3 is TGTGCCATCAGTGAGGGACGTCTTATCACCTTC. Protein sequence: CAISEGRLITF.

This clonotype has a count of ten or more. The V and J genes are TRBV6-6 and TRBJ1-6; D may be TRBD1 (5 bases). Trimming removed 1 base from V and 14 bases from J, with 18 bases in between. This CDR3 spans 15 amino acids. Germline CDR1 MNHNY, CDR2 SVGAGI (reference sequence). CDR3 nucleotides: TGTGCCAGCAGTTACTATGGCAGGGTATCTGTCACCCTCCACTTT. It is translated as CASSYYGRVSVTLHF.

V and J are TRBV7-2 and TRBJ1-2, with D possibly being TRBD1 (6 bases). V lost 4 bases and J 0 bases, leaving 12 bases between the germline ends. This CDR3 comprises 15 residues. CDR1 SGHTA and CDR2 FQGNSA come from the germline V gene. DNA for the CDR3: TGTGCCAGCAGCTATGGACAGAACCCTAACTATGGCTACACCTTC. This translates into CASSYGQNPNYGYTF.

Only a few counts were recorded for this clonotype. CDR3 nucleotides: TGTGCCAGCAGAAACTTGAATAGTAACACTGAAGCTTTCTTT. Its protein is CASRNLNSNTEAFF. The chain carries TRBV7-2 and TRBJ1-1, with D unclear. CDR3 length: 14 amino acids. Trimming stripped 6 bases from V and 2 bases from J, with 13 bases between. Germline V gives CDR1 SGHTA, CDR2 FQGNSA. The full variable domain, rest sourced from reference TRBV7-2 and TRBJ1-1, is GAGVSQSPSNKVTEKGKDVELRCDPISGHTALYWYRQSLGQGLEFLIYFQGNSAPDKSGLPSDRFSAERTGGSVSTLTIQRTQQEDSAVYLCASRNLNSNTEAFFGQGTRLTVV.

This clonotype occurred many times. DNA of the CDR3: TGCAGCGGACTAGTTCCACCGAAGAATGAGCAGTTCTTC. It yields the protein CSGLVPPKNEQFF. J is TRBJ2-1 and V is TRBV29-1, with TRBD2 as a possible D gene (6 bases). V was shortened by 7 bases and J by 7 bases, with 17 bases between the two germline ends. Germline-derived CDR1 and CDR2 are SQVTM and ANQGSEA. CDR3 length equals 13 residues.

This clonotype has a handful of counts. This rearrangement joins TRBV12-3 or TRBV12-4 to TRBJ2-1; D may be TRBD1 (5 bases). Trimming shortened V by 3 bases and J by 8 bases, and 11 bases separated the two germline ends. This CDR3 contains 13 residues. The CDR3 region is CASSFTRAYEQFF. In DNA form, the CDR3 reads TGTGCCAGCAGTTTCACCAGGGCGTATGAGCAGTTCTTC.

This clonotype is deemed medium-sized (0.01 to 0.1%). This chain joins TRBV20-1 and TRBJ1-6; 7 bases agree with TRBD1. Germline V lookup: CDR1 DFQATT, CDR2 SNEGSKA (reference sequence). V gave up 3 bases and J gave up 6 bases; unmatched junction bases: 5. The CDR3 contains 14 residues. The CDR3 reads CSARGTEINSPLHF. CDR3 DNA sequence: TGCAGTGCTAGGGGGACAGAGATTAATTCACCCCTCCACTTT.

The table lists this clonotype with a few counts. The V gene is TRBV7-2, the J gene TRBJ1-1, with TRBD1 identical over 7 bases. J lost 7 bases, V lost 5 bases, and 1 base had no gene match. CDR1 is SGHTA and CDR2 is FQGNSA in the germline V gene. The CDR3 consists of 11 residues. DNA of the CDR3: TGTGCCAGCAGCCGGGACAGTGAAGCTTTCTTT. Its translation is CASSRDSEAFF.

The chain has TRBV5-4 and TRBJ2-7; 8 bases line up with TRBD2. From germline, CDR1 is SGHNT and CDR2 YYREEE (reference sequence). Unmatched junction bases numbered 17, after V lost 6 bases and J lost 9 bases. The CDR3 covers 15 residues. In nucleotides, the CDR3 is TGTGCCAGCACGGTCTGGGACCGGCGGGAGGTCGTGCAGTACTTC. Translating it yields CASTVWDRREVVQYF.

In this sample, this clonotype turned up many times. This rearrangement joins TRBV18 to TRBJ2-1; 10 positions agree with TRBD1. CDR1 and CDR2 from the germline V gene are KGHSH and LQKENI. The CDR3 runs 15 residues. With V trimmed by 4 bases and J by 2 bases, 2 bases remained unmatched. In DNA, the CDR3 is TGTGCCAGCTCACAGGGGACAGGGGCCTACAATGAGCAGTTCTTC. Its translation: CASSQGTGAYNEQFF.

This clonotype was detected only a few times. The J gene is TRBJ1-5, the V gene TRBV20-1; TRBD1 might be the D (5 bases). Germline CDR1 and CDR2: DFQATT and SNEGSKA (reference sequence). This CDR3 has 13 amino acids. Trimming removed 1 base from V and 5 bases from J, with 9 bases in between. The CDR3 loop reads CSARGQGDQPQHF. The CDR3 bases are TGCAGTGCTAGAGGCCAGGGCGATCAGCCCCAGCATTTT.

This clonotype was found many times. This chain uses TRBV7-2 with TRBJ2-7; TRBD2 matches 11 bases. V gave up 5 bases and J gave up 3 bases; unmatched junction bases: 9. This CDR3 has 16 residues. Per the germline V gene, CDR1 is SGHTA and CDR2 is FQGNSA. The CDR3 DNA follows: TGTGCCAGCAGCCTCCACCCCGGACTAGCGGGCTACGAGCAGTACTTC. Its protein product is CASSLHPGLAGYEQYF. Full variable domain (missing parts from reference TRBV7-2 and TRBJ2-7): GAGVSQSPSNKVTEKGKDVELRCDPISGHTALYWYRQSLGQGLEFLIYFQGNSAPDKSGLPSDRFSAERTGGSVSTLTIQRTQQEDSAVYLCASSLHPGLAGYEQYFGPGTRLTVT.

This clonotype has a count of ten or more. The chain uses TRBV7-6 and TRBJ2-7, with 11 bases identical to TRBD1. The CDR3 spans 15 residues. From germline, CDR1 is SGHVS and CDR2 FNYEAQ. The trim removed 2 bases at V and 5 bases at J, leaving 5 bases unmatched. The CDR3 nucleotides read TGTGCCAGCAGCTTAAACCGGGACAGGGGGGACGAGCAGTACTTC. The encoded protein is CASSLNRDRGDEQYF.

The gene calls are TRBV7-8 and TRBJ2-2; D unresolved. The CDR3 runs to 12 residues. Per germline, CDR1 SGHVS and CDR2 FQNEAQ. V was cut by 5 bases and J by 3 bases, with 4 bases left in between. CDR3 bases: TGTGCCAGCAGCCGTCACACCGGGGAGCTGTTTTTT. Translated, it gives CASSRHTGELFF.

This clonotype was seen repeatedly, ten times or more. The V call is TRBV5-4, the J call TRBJ2-7; D gene unclear. Germline V CDR1 and CDR2: SGHNT, YYREEE (reference sequence). Trimming took off 7 bases at V and 0 bases at J, with 17 bases between the two ends. This CDR3 has 15 residues. The CDR3 protein is CASQPSPLPSYEQYF. CDR3 coding DNA: TGTGCCAGCCAACCGTCCCCCCTCCCCTCCTACGAGCAGTACTTC.

The sample holds many counts of this clonotype. V and J are TRBV30 and TRBJ2-1, with TRBD2 as a possible D gene (7 bases). With 2 bases removed from V and 5 bases from J, the gap between germline ends came to 10 bases. Germline values: CDR1 GTSNPN, CDR2 SVGIG (reference sequence). The CDR3 length is 13 residues. The CDR3 loop reads CAWSLGGDNEQFF. CDR3 in DNA: TGTGCCTGGAGTTTAGGGGGGGACAATGAGCAGTTCTTC.

Many counts were recorded for this clonotype. The chain employs TRBV6-2 or TRBV6-3 and TRBJ1-5; D gene uncertain. Per germline, CDR1 MNHEY and CDR2 SVGEGT. The V gene lost 7 bases and the J gene lost 8 bases, with 15 bases spanning the gap. The CDR3 totals 13 residues. CDR3 region: CASTRVPYEPQHF. DNA of the CDR3: TGTGCCAGCACGCGGGTCCCTTATGAGCCCCAGCATTTT.

This clonotype counts as medium-sized. V usage is TRBV20-1 and J usage is TRBJ2-5; 13 bases map to TRBD2. This CDR3 comprises 14 residues. After removal of 8 bases from V and 7 bases from J, the junction contained 10 bases not matched to a gene. Germline V gene data show CDR1 as DFQATT and CDR2 as SNEGSKA (reference sequence). This CDR3 is CSYRLAGGWGTQYF. The CDR3 DNA follows: TGCAGTTATCGACTAGCGGGGGGCTGGGGGACCCAGTACTTC.

This chain connects TRBV18 to TRBJ1-1, with D unresolved. V was trimmed by 3 bases and J by 1 base, leaving 9 bases between them. The length of the CDR3 is 14 residues. Germline CDR1 KGHSH, CDR2 LQKENI. CDR3 DNA: TGTGCCAGCTCACCGTACGCGACGAACACTGAAGCTTTCTTT. This sequence encodes CASSPYATNTEAFF.

There are many counts of this clonotype. The chain employs TRBV12-3 or TRBV12-4 and TRBJ2-2; possibly TRBD1 for D (6 bases). The CDR3 is made up of 13 amino acids. V was shortened by 6 bases and J by 4 bases, with 9 bases between the two germline ends. CDR3 amino acids: CASRGRGTGELFF. The CDR3 DNA is TGTGCCAGCAGGGGCAGGGGCACCGGGGAGCTGTTTTTT.

A few counts support this clonotype. The CDR3 spells CSARGASAYEQYF. Here the CDR3 DNA reads TGCAGTGCTAGAGGGGCTAGCGCATACGAGCAGTACTTC. The chain carries TRBV20-1 and TRBJ2-7; D may be TRBD2 (6 bases). Trimming took off 1 base at V and 4 bases at J, with 11 bases between the two ends. This CDR3 region has 13 residues. Per germline, CDR1 DFQATT and CDR2 SNEGSKA (reference sequence).

The chain is built from TRBV2 and TRBJ2-6; TRBD1 aligns across 8 bases. The CDR3 is 15 amino acids. CDR1 is SNHLY, CDR2 FYNNEI, per germline. With 5 bases clipped from V and 4 bases from J, the junction kept 4 bases outside the gene matches. The CDR3 DNA reads TGTGCCAGCAGTCCTCAGGGGGCCGGGGCCAACGTCCTGACTTTC. It specifies CASSPQGAGANVLTF.

The sample holds many counts of this clonotype. The V gene is TRBV20-1, the J gene TRBJ2-5; TRBD2 aligns across 14 bases. CDR1 and CDR2 from the germline V gene are DFQATT and SNEGSKA (reference sequence). This CDR3 contains 21 residues. Trimming cost V 1 base and J 4 bases; bases outside gene matches: 20. The CDR3 protein is CSARAVSGLAGVEGWGETQYF. The CDR3 DNA reads as TGCAGTGCTAGAGCAGTGTCGGGACTAGCGGGGGTCGAAGGGTGGGGAGAGACCCAGTACTTC.

This clonotype rates as medium-sized. This rearrangement joins TRBV7-2 to TRBJ2-7, with D possibly TRBD2 on 7 matching bases. Trimming left V 0 bases short and J 6 bases short, with 12 bases between. Germline CDR1 reads SGHTA; CDR2 reads FQGNSA. This CDR3 region has 14 residues. The CDR3 DNA follows: TGTGCCAGCAGCTTAGCACAGGGAGGGTTCGAGCAGTACTTC. Protein sequence: CASSLAQGGFEQYF.

By sample share, this clonotype is medium-sized. This sequence joins TRBV12-3 or TRBV12-4 and TRBJ2-4; D gene unclear. The CDR3 length is 15 residues. Deletions cut 2 bases from V and 0 bases from J, with 8 bases between. CDR3 sequence: CASSLMGLAKNIQYF. Written as DNA, the CDR3 is TGTGCCAGCAGTTTAATGGGGTTAGCCAAAAACATTCAGTACTTC.